What follows is one T cell receptor beta chain and its context. The antigen remains unidentified. CDR3 size: 19 residues. In germline, CDR1 is SGHRS, CDR2 YFSETQ. The J segment lost 1 base and the V segment lost 3 bases, leaving 16 bases of the junction unmatched. These data come from a study of somatic mutations in cytotoxic T cells in rheumatoid arthritis. Blood donors, with a median age of around 59 years (range roughly 20-80) and 50% to 65% female, made up the healthy control group. Using immunoSEQ multiplex PCR, the repertoire was profiled, and TCRdb retains in-frame clones only, with some absent. This sample has about 19,000 clones, with less than 90% found just once. The study's findings and limits: Of the expanded CD8+ clones, the antigen targets were not known.

The clonotype comes from a man aged 40-49 years in good health. Source material: CD8+ T cells sorted from blood. This rearrangement joins TRBV5-1 to TRBJ2-4; 7 nucleotides align to TRBD1. CDR3 bases: TGCGCCAGCAGCTCCAAACCGGGACAGACCCCTGGGGCCAAAAACATTCAGTACTTC. Amino acid sequence: CASSSKPGQTPGAKNIQYF.